This T cell receptor beta chain was captured in a study of early T cells in non-severe SARS-CoV-2 infection (TCRdb year 2021). About the investigation overall: Because TCR sequencing was done on bulk RNA from unsorted whole blood, the alpha and beta chains could not be paired. Findings and caveats that apply to the study as a whole: VDJdb matching was skewed toward anti-spike CD8 responses, so virus-specific expansions were likely underestimated and private and CD4 specificities were missed.

This clonotype was detected many times. Its binding antigen is unknown. It has no much larger one-base neighbor in the sample; base qualities were not kept. The CDR3 goes from the cysteine to the phenylalanine over 18 residues. CDR3 DNA is the only sequence kept; it has 54 bases, read in frame from the first base. Clipping removes 5 bases from V and 4 bases from J, with 13 as the unmatched junction base count. The germline V gene provides CDR1 SGHTA and CDR2 FQGTGA. The method behind the library was 5' RACE. The listed sequencing device is NextSeq 500. Unique molecular identifiers were attached to individual cDNA molecules in the TCR library protocol so that sequencing error and PCR bias could be corrected. Both TCR alpha and beta chains were sequenced, and tight co-correlation was observed between alpha and beta sequence abundances in each sample. Per the source publication's procedure: V gene, J gene and CDR3 annotation of TCR sequences was performed with Decombinator V4. Expanded TCRs were defined as changing significantly between any two time points under a Poisson model with p below 0.0001. Abundances of TCRs were expressed as counts per million after normalisation to the total number of TCRs sequenced in each sample. TRAV1-2 paired with TRAJ12, TRAJ20 or TRAJ33 defined MAIT TCRs, while TRAV10 paired with TRAJ18 defined iNKT TCRs. VDJdb, accessed 1 November 2021, was searched for CMV, EBV and SARS-CoV-2 annotated TCRs, excluding TCRs annotated for multiple antigens. The public reads were reanalyzed by TCRdb: fastp trimming at Q25, MiXCR alignment, in-frame beta chains only. Entries are consolidated by CDR3 protein sequence, retaining the most common genes and DNA. TCRdb, not the authors, supplied the V and J calls. This sample has approximately 22,000 distinct CDR3 sequences in its table, and about 4.3% of those were observed once. Approximately 15% of the sample rests with the top ten.

A case-control design nested within a healthcare worker cohort in London, UK, was used, with weekly nasopharyngeal swab PCR tests and blood sampling performed. Healthcare workers were recruited between 23 and 31 March 2020, during the week of the UK lockdown, and were followed weekly for up to roughly 16 weeks. Recombination connected TRBV7-3 to TRBJ2-3; a stretch of 12 junction bases matches TRBD2. The receptor's source is an adult who was a healthcare worker with PCR-confirmed SARS-CoV-2 infection or an uninfected control (not recorded which). The sample comprised whole blood. At the DNA level, the sequence is TGTGCCAGCAGCCCAGATCAGGGACTAGCGGGCCTCCCAGATACGCAGTATTTT. This is translated as CASSPDQGLAGLPDTQYF. The variable domain in full, with residues beyond the CDR3 obtained from the reference TRBV7-3 and TRBJ2-3 genes, is GAGVSQTPSNKVTEKGKYVELRCDPISGHTALYWYRQSLGQGPEFLIYFQGTGAADDSGLPNDRFFAVRPEGSVSTLKIQRTERGDSAVYLCASSPDQGLAGLPDTQYFGPGTRLTVL.